This T cell receptor beta chain appears in the sequencing data of a study of T cell changes during pregnancy in multiple sclerosis (dated by TCRdb to the late 2010s). Study-wide context: Changes in the T cell repertoire over the course of pregnancy were examined in this study in women with multiple sclerosis.

V is reduced by 4 bases and J by 0 bases, leaving a spacing of 14 bases between them. From the germline V gene, CDR1 is SGHRS and CDR2 is YFSETQ. The CDR3 runs 15 residues from the cysteine to the phenylalanine. Solely the CDR3 DNA is kept, with 45 bases framed from the first base. As regards this clone: Its specific antigen is unknown. No base quality values were provided; no much bigger clone lies one nucleotide off.

The library was made by the immunoSEQ multiplex PCR assay. What TCRdb holds here is the immuneACCESS table cut down to in-frame rearrangements. Part of the clones is not present; checked against another copy, under half of the missing clones reflect an unresolved V gene, and the others are unexplained. This sample comprises fewer than 85,000 clones, around 92% of them detected only once. The ten largest clonotypes hold about 2.8% of the sample. The chain was built from TRBV5-1 and TRBJ2-7, with a weak D call of TRBD2 (5 bases match). Sequences were derived from peripheral blood, sampled in the third trimester of pregnancy. The clonotype was recovered from a female donor in good health, enrolled as a control in a pregnancy study. The nucleotide sequence is TGCGCCAGCAGCGACGGACGGGGAAGCTCCTACGAGCAGTACTTC. The encoded protein is CASSDGRGSSYEQYF.